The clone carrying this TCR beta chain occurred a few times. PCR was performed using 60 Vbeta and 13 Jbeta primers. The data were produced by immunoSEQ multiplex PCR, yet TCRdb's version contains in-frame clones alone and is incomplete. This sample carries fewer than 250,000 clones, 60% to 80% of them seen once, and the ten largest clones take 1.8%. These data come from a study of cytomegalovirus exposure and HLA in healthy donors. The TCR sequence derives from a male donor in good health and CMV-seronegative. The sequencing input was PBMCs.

CDR3 sequence (DNA): TGTGCCAGCAGTGGGGGGGAGGGGATGGATGAAGCTTTCTTT. It encodes CASSGGEGMDEAFF. This chain uses TRBV28 with TRBJ1-1, with D perhaps matching TRBD1 (5 bases). This CDR3 spans 14 amino acids. The germline CDR1 and CDR2 sequences are MDHEN and SYDVKM. The V end was cut by 5 bases, the J end by 7 bases, with 17 bases between.